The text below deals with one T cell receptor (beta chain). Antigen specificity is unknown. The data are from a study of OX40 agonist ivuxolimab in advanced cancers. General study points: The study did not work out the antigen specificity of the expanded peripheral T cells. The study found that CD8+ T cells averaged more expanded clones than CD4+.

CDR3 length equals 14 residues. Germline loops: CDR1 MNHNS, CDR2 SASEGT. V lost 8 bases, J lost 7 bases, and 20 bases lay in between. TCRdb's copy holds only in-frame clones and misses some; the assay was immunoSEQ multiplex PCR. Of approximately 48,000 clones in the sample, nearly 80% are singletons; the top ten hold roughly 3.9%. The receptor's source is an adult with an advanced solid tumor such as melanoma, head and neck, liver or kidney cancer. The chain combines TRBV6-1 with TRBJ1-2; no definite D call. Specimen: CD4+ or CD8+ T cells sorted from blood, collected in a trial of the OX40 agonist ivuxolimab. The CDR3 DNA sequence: TGTGCCAGCCAAGAGGCCTTGGAGGCAGGTGGCTACACCTTC. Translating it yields CASQEALEAGGYTF.